Described below is a single TCR beta chain sequence and its context. The source of the sample is a study of blood T cell repertoires in COVID-19. Study summary: From T cells, B-cell-depleted T cells, or PBMCs came the material, which was cDNA or gDNA.

V was trimmed by 2 bases and J by 3 bases, leaving 13 bases between them. The CDR3 sequence is 15 residues long. The V gene's germline CDR1 is SGHVS and CDR2 FQNEAQ. Using immunoSEQ multiplex PCR, the repertoire was profiled, and TCRdb retains in-frame clones only, with some absent. The sample has 410,000 or so clones, roughly 85% seen once. This chain uses TRBV7-8 with TRBJ2-5; tentative D call: TRBD2 (6 bases). The sample consisted of peripheral blood. The sequence was collected from a young woman with active or convalescent COVID-19. CDR3 sequence: CASSLTLAREETQYF. The CDR3 nucleotides read TGTGCCAGCAGCTTAACCCTAGCGCGTGAAGAGACCCAGTACTTC.